Shown below are 7 T cell receptor beta chains from a single sample sequenced in a study of spatial heterogeneity in lung cancer (dated by TCRdb to between 2018 and 2020). In the paper's terms, the time point label means: sample taken at primary tumor resection. Whole RNA extracted from tumor and nontumor lung tissue, or from cryopreserved PBMC samples, was used for TCR sequencing without cell sorting. The method behind the library was 5' RACE. These reads were obtained on a NextSeq 500. TCRdb took the public reads, trimmed them with fastp at Q25, ran MiXCR for clone calling and kept in-frame beta chains. Identical CDR3 protein sequences are pooled into one entry, listed with their most common genes and DNA. The sample records about 22,000 distinct CDR3 sequences, about 4.6% of which are singletons. About 37% of the sample is in the top ten clones. The sample was PBMCs, taken at surgery. These receptors all come from a male donor with early-stage non-small cell lung cancer.

This clonotype is classed as medium-sized (0.01 to 0.1%). The CDR3, as DNA: TGCAGCGTCGTGGGGCCCCGGGGGAACACTGAAGCTTTCTTT. It codes for CSVVGPRGNTEAFF. This rearrangement joins TRBV29-1 to TRBJ1-1; D possibly corresponds to TRBD1 (5 bases). The V and J ends lost 6 bases and 1 base respectively, with 15 bases between them. The CDR3 covers 14 residues. Germline V CDR1 and CDR2: SQVTM, ANQGSEA.

This clonotype was found many times. This chain links TRBV5-1 with TRBJ1-6, with D possibly TRBD1 on 6 matching bases. The CDR3 spans 13 residues. V was clipped by 0 bases and J by 10 bases, with 8 bases between them. Germline CDR1 reads SGHRS; CDR2 reads YFSETQ. CDR3 nucleotide sequence: TGCGCCAGCAGCTTGGCAGGGGAATCACCCCTCCACTTT. Encoded protein: CASSLAGESPLHF.

This clonotype was observed a handful of times. CDR3 sequence (DNA): TGTGCCAGCAGCTTCGGGGCAGTCGGTTACGAGCAGTACTTC. As protein: CASSFGAVGYEQYF. The chain joins TRBV5-6 to TRBJ2-7; D is tentatively TRBD1 or TRBD2 (5 bases each). The V end lost 2 bases, the J end lost 4 bases, and 13 bases lay between the germline ends. This CDR3 spans 14 amino acids. From germline, CDR1 is SGHDT and CDR2 YYEEEE.

This clonotype was observed a few times. A read error is likely, as this CDR3 ends without the conserved phenylalanine or tryptophan. The chain couples TRBV12-3 or TRBV12-4 to TRBJ2-7; D not resolved. This CDR3 comprises 13 residues. Deletions cut 2 bases from V and 6 bases from J, with 11 bases between. The DNA of the CDR3 is TGTGCCAGCAGTTTACTGCAGTTCGCCGAGCAGTACTTA. Protein sequence: CASSLLQFAEQYL.

This clonotype was seen ten or more times. The gene calls are TRBV11-2 and TRBJ2-7; D unclear. V lost 3 bases and J 6 bases, leaving 3 bases between the germline ends. CDR1 SGHAT and CDR2 FQNNGV come from the germline V gene. The CDR3 length is 10 residues. CDR3: CASSFSEQYF. The CDR3 DNA reads TGTGCCAGCAGCTTTAGCGAGCAGTACTTC.

This clonotype was picked up many times. The J gene is TRBJ2-1, the V gene TRBV20-1, with D tentatively TRBD2 (5 bases). Trimming stripped 0 bases from V and 5 bases from J, with 14 bases between. The CDR3 totals 15 residues. Germline CDR1 DFQATT, CDR2 SNEGSKA (reference sequence). This chain's CDR3 is CSARDQRTPNNEQFF. The CDR3 DNA reads TGCAGTGCTAGAGATCAACGGACTCCTAACAATGAGCAGTTCTTC.

This clonotype was seen at least ten times. The chain has TRBV28 and TRBJ2-5; D unclear. The length of the CDR3 is 11 residues. The V gene lost 7 bases and the J gene lost 4 bases, with 7 bases spanning the gap. Germline CDR1 and CDR2: MDHEN and SYDVKM. Here the CDR3 reads CASKRRETQYF. The CDR3 nucleotides read TGTGCCAGCAAGAGGCGAGAGACCCAGTACTTC.